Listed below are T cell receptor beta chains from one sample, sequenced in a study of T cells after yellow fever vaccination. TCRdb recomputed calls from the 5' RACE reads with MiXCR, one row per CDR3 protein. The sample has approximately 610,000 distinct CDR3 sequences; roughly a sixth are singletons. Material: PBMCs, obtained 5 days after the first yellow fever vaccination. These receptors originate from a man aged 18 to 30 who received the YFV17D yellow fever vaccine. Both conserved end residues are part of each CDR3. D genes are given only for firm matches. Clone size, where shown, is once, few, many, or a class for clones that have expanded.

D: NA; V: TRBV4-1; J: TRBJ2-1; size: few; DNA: TGCGCCAGCAGCCAAGGGGGCAGGGGATATTCGAATGAGCAGTTCTTC; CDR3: CASSQGGRGYSNEQFF
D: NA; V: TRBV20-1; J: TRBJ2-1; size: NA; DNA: TGCAGTGCTTACCGGACCCCCCAGTTCTTC; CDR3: CSAYRTPQFF
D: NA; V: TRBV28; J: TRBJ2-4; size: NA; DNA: TGTGCCAGCAGTGCCGCGGTGGGGGCAGGAAACATTCAGTACTTC; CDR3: CASSAAVGAGNIQYF
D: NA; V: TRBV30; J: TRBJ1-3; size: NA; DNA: TGTGCCTGGATGAGCCTTCTGCGCTCTGGAAACACCATATATTTT; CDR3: CAWMSLLRSGNTIYF
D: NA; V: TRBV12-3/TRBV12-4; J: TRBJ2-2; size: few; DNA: TGTGCCAGCAGTTTATTCGGACAAAACACCGGGGAGCTGTTTTTT; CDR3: CASSLFGQNTGELFF
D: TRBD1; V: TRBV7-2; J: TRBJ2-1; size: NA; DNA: TGTGCCAGCAGCGCAACAGGGGTTGTGCGAGGTGAGCAGTTCTTC; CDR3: CASSATGVVRGEQFF
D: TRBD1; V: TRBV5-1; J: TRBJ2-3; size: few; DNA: TGCGCCAGCAGCGTCAGGGGGCGTACAGATACGCAGTATTTT; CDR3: CASSVRGRTDTQYF
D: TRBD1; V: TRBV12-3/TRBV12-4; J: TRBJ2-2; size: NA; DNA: TGTGCCAGCACCTACGGGACAGGGCGGACCGGGGAGCTGTTTTTT; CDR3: CASTYGTGRTGELFF
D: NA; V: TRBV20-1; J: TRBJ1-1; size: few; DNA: TGCAGTGCTAGCGCGGGGCAGGTGAACACTGAAGCTTTCTTT; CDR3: CSASAGQVNTEAFF
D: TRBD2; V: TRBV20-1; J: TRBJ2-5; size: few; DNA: TGCAGTGCGACCGGCAGCGGGGGCGAGCCGGAGACCCAGTACTTC; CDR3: CSATGSGGEPETQYF
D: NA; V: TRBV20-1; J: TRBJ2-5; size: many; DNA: TGCAGTGTTCTCCCGGGGGAGACCCAGTACTTC; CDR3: CSVLPGETQYF
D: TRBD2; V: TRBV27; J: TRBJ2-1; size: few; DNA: TGTGCCAGCAGTATCGGGACTAGCGAACTCAATGAGCAGTTCTTC; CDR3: CASSIGTSELNEQFF
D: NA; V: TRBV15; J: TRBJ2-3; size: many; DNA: TGTGCCACCAGCAGAGATGAAGGGAGAGTCACAGATACGCAGTATTTT; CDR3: CATSRDEGRVTDTQYF
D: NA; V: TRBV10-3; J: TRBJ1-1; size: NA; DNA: TGTGCCATCAGTAAAACCGAGAACACTGAAGCTTTCTTT; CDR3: CAISKTENTEAFF
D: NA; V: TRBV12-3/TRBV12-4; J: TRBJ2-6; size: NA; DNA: TGTGCCAGCAGTGGGGGCCTCCACGGGGCCAACGTCCTGACTTTC; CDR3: CASSGGLHGANVLTF
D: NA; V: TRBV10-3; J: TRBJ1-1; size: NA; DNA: TGTGCCATCCGAATCGACACCGTTGACGAAGCTTTCTTT; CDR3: CAIRIDTVDEAFF